This T cell receptor (beta chain) was sequenced for a study of early T cells in non-severe SARS-CoV-2 infection (dated by TCRdb to the early 2020s). Background for the entire study: Because TCR sequencing was done on bulk RNA from unsorted whole blood, the alpha and beta chains could not be paired.

The study was a case-control design nested within a healthcare worker cohort in London, UK, with weekly nasopharyngeal swab PCR tests and blood sampling. Healthcare workers were recruited during the week of the UK lockdown, between 23 and 31 March 2020, and followed weekly for up to about 15 weeks. The research as a whole found: VDJdb matching was skewed toward anti-spike CD8 responses, so virus-specific expansions were likely underestimated and private and CD4 specificities were missed.

This clonotype has ten or more counts. Its antigen is unknown. Base qualities are not recorded, but no much larger clone differs from it by a single base. The library relied on 5' RACE. The instrument given in TCRdb is NextSeq 500. Unique molecular identifiers were attached to individual cDNA molecules in the TCR library protocol so that sequencing error and PCR bias could be corrected. Sequencing covered both TCR alpha and beta chains, and within each sample the abundances of alpha and beta sequences were tightly co-correlated. Per the original workflow: Decombinator V4 was used to annotate the V gene, J gene and CDR3 of the TCR sequences. Expanded TCRs were defined as changing significantly between any two time points under a Poisson model with p below 0.0001. TCR abundances were normalised to the total number of TCRs sequenced per sample and expressed as counts per million. A search of VDJdb, accessed on 1 November 2021, was run for TCRs annotated to CMV, EBV and SARS-CoV-2, with TCRs annotated for multiple antigens excluded. TCRdb handled the public reads itself, with Q25 trimming in fastp and clone calling in MiXCR, and kept productive beta chains. Each CDR3 protein appears once, grouped with its most common genes and DNA. The V and J calls reflect TCRdb's pipeline rather than the authors' work. The table for this sample lists 40,000 to 60,000 distinct CDR3 sequences; 6.2% of them were counted only once. The ten most abundant clones make up about 7% of the sample.

The TCR was taken from an adult who was a healthcare worker with PCR-confirmed SARS-CoV-2 infection or an uninfected control (not recorded which). The specimen was whole blood, collected at baseline.

The DNA is TGTGCCAGCACCTCGCTTTTCAAAAACGAGCAGTACTTC. Its protein product is CASTSLFKNEQYF. The V gene is TRBV27 and the J gene is TRBJ2-7; too little of a D gene remains to name it. Including the terminal cysteine and phenylalanine, the CDR3 comprises 13 residues. Only the CDR3 region is kept as DNA, spanning 39 bases read in frame from base 1. CDR1 MNHEY and CDR2 SMNVEV are derived from the germline V gene (reference sequence). V is pared back by 7 bases and J by 5 bases, with 15 bases lying between the germline termini.